A single sample is the source of the 8 T cell receptor beta chains below, sequenced in a study of siplizumab effects on memory and regulatory T cells. Data came from immunoSEQ multiplex PCR; TCRdb stores just in-frame clones and leaves some out. The repertoire holds about 68,000 clones, with about 92% as singletons. Sequencing was carried out using CD8+ T cells sorted from blood. The receptors here all came from a human donor in good health.

The chain carries TRBV28 and TRBJ2-7, with TRBD1 identical over 8 bases. The CDR3 is made up of 15 amino acids. Trimming at V came to 6 bases and at J to 4 bases, leaving 11 bases not matched to a gene. Germline values: CDR1 MDHEN, CDR2 SYDVKM. For the CDR3, the DNA is TGTGCCAGCAGACCCGACAGGGGCAGTAGTTACGAGCAGTACTTC. Translating gives CASRPDRGSSYEQYF.

V is TRBV10-3 and J is TRBJ1-6, with TRBD1 matching over 10 bases. The CDR3 runs to 16 residues. Trimming took 6 bases from V and 1 from J; bases not matched to a gene: 3. CDR1 is ENHRY, CDR2 SYGVKD, per germline. The chain's CDR3 is CAIRGQGESYNSPLHF. The DNA of the CDR3 is TGTGCCATCAGAGGACAGGGGGAATCCTATAATTCACCCCTCCACTTT.

The rearrangement links TRBV2 to TRBJ1-4; 8 nucleotides align to TRBD1. The germline V gene encodes CDR1 SNHLY and CDR2 FYNNEI. The CDR3 loop spans 12 amino acids. J was trimmed by 8 bases and V by 6 bases; bases with no gene match: 2. CDR3 nucleotides: TGTGCCAGCAGGAACAGGGGGGAAAAACTGTTTTTT. Protein sequence: CASRNRGEKLFF.

The chain links TRBV27 to TRBJ1-5; 9 nucleotides line up with TRBD1. V gave up 6 bases and J gave up 6 bases; unmatched junction bases: 6. The CDR3 sequence is 14 residues long. The germline gives CDR1 MNHEY, CDR2 SMNVEV (reference sequence). Here the CDR3 reads CASRDTGGGQPQHF. CDR3 DNA sequence: TGTGCCAGCAGGGATACAGGGGGCGGTCAGCCCCAGCATTTT.

V gene TRBV5-6 combines with J gene TRBJ2-2; either TRBD1 or TRBD2 may supply D (6 bases each). Germline V lookup: CDR1 SGHDT, CDR2 YYEEEE. Trimming removed 0 bases from V and 1 base from J, with 16 bases in between. The CDR3 consists of 18 residues. The CDR3 bases are TGTGCCAGCAGCTTGGAGTGGCACGGGGGACAGAACACCGGGGAGCTGTTTTTT. Encoded protein: CASSLEWHGGQNTGELFF.

The chain is built from TRBV5-4 and TRBJ1-3, with D possibly matching TRBD1 (5 bases). V lost 0 bases, J lost 0 bases, and 13 bases lay in between. This CDR3 has 17 residues. The V gene's germline CDR1 is SGHNT and CDR2 YYREEE (reference sequence). This CDR3 reads CASSLDEGPYSGNTIYF. In DNA form, the CDR3 reads TGTGCCAGCAGCTTGGACGAGGGGCCCTACTCTGGAAACACCATATATTTT.

This chain connects TRBV21-1 to TRBJ1-3; TRBD1 reflects the table's D call only, with no check against the DNA. TRBV21-1 is a listed pseudogene. This CDR3 has 15 residues. Here the CDR3 reads CASSVGQLSGNTIYF. The DNA for the CDR3 is TGTGCCAGCAGCGTGGGACAGCTCTCTGGAAACACCATATATTTT.

This clone was counted once. The CDR3 DNA reads TGCGCCAGCAGCTTTGGAGATACGCAGTATTTT. Translating gives CASSFGDTQYF. The chain carries TRBV5-1 and TRBJ2-3; no clear D. The CDR3 extends over 11 amino acids. V was pared by 2 bases and J by 5 bases, with 3 bases between. Germline-derived CDR1 and CDR2 are SGHRS and YFSETQ.